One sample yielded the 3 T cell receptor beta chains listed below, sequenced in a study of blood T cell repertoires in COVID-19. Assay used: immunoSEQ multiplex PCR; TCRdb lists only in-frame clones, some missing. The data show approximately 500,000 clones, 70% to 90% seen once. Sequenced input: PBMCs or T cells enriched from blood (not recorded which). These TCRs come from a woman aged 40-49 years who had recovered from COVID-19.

CDR3 region: CASMRQGGHGYTF. The CDR3 bases are TGTGCCAGCATGCGACAGGGGGGGCATGGCTACACCTTC. The V and J genes are TRBV27 and TRBJ1-2; 9 bases match TRBD1. Unmatched junction bases numbered 6, after V lost 7 bases and J lost 6 bases. Germline V gene data show CDR1 as MNHEY and CDR2 as SMNVEV (reference sequence). The length of the CDR3 is 13 residues.

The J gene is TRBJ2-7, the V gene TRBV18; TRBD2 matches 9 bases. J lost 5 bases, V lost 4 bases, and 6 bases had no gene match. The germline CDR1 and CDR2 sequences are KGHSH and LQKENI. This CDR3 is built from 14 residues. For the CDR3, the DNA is TGTGCCAGCTCACTAGGACTAGCGTCAGACGAGCAGTACTTC. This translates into CASSLGLASDEQYF.

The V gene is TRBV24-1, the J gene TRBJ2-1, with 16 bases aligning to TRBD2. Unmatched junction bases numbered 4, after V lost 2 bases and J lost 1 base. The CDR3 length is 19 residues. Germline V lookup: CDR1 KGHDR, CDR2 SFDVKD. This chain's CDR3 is CATSDSWGLAGGSYNEQFF. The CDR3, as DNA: TGTGCCACCAGTGATTCCTGGGGACTAGCGGGAGGGTCCTACAATGAGCAGTTCTTC.